This T cell receptor (beta chain) emerged from a study of T-cell reconstitution after alpha-beta-depleted transplantation in children. This clonotype was picked up many times. This sample's TCRbeta library carried unique molecular identifier barcodes. TCRdb independently ran MiXCR on the PCR reads; one entry per CDR3 protein. This table has about 110,000 distinct CDR3 sequences, 10% appearing once. The sample consisted of PBMCs from the stem cell graft donor, taken from the stem cell graft. The clonotype comes from a human donor who donated a stem cell graft to a child with acute lymphoblastic leukemia.

The CDR3 DNA is TGTGCCAGCAGTCTCTATATGGGACAGGGGAGGACTGAAGCTTTCTTT. It codes for CASSLYMGQGRTEAFF. This rearrangement joins TRBV27 to TRBJ1-1; 10 bases line up with TRBD1. Germline values: CDR1 MNHEY, CDR2 SMNVEV (reference sequence). Trimming took 5 bases from V and 5 from J; bases not matched to a gene: 11. CDR3 length equals 16 residues.